These 31 T cell receptor beta chains originate from one sample sequenced in a study of cytomegalovirus exposure and HLA in healthy donors. Both 60 Vbeta primers and 13 Jbeta primers went into the PCR. Measured with immunoSEQ multiplex PCR; TCRdb has only the in-frame clones, and not every one. Among roughly 48,000 clones, 65% to 85% were seen once, and the ten largest hold about 3%. The sample was PBMCs. The receptor set was obtained from a man between 18 and 29 years old in good health and CMV-seronegative.

A single count supports this clone. The chain joins TRBV6-5 to TRBJ2-3; D perhaps matches TRBD1 (6 bases). This CDR3 is 15 amino acids long. Trimming removed 6 bases from V and 6 bases from J, with 19 bases in between. CDR1 and CDR2 from the germline V gene are MNHEY and SVGAGI. As DNA, the CDR3 is TGTGCCAGCAGAGACTCCTGGGGGCTAGGCGATACGCAGTATTTT. The encoded protein is CASRDSWGLGDTQYF.

The chain carries TRBV7-2 and TRBJ2-7; 8 bases align to TRBD1. This CDR3 region has 14 residues. The V segment lost 1 base and the J segment 3 bases; nucleotides outside the gene matches: 2. CDR1 and CDR2 (germline): SGHTA, FQGNSA. The CDR3: CASSLDRGDYEQYF. The DNA of the CDR3 is TGTGCCAGCAGCTTAGACAGGGGGGACTACGAGCAGTACTTC.

The rearrangement links TRBV4-1 to TRBJ2-1, with 11 bases matching TRBD2. The V segment lost 2 bases and the J segment 4 bases; nucleotides outside the gene matches: 7. There are 17 residues in the CDR3. Germline CDR1 MGHRA, CDR2 YSYEKL. CDR3: CASSQSRLAGPYNEQFF. CDR3 coding DNA: TGCGCCAGCAGCCAATCGCGACTAGCGGGACCTTACAATGAGCAGTTCTTC.

The CDR3 here is CASRTGVGTDTQYF. Written as DNA, the CDR3 is TGCGCCAGCAGAACAGGGGTAGGCACAGATACGCAGTATTTT. The chain joins TRBV5-1 to TRBJ2-3; 7 bases agree with TRBD1. The CDR3 spans 14 residues. Germline CDR1 SGHRS, CDR2 YFSETQ. The J segment lost 1 base and the V segment lost 5 bases, leaving 4 bases of the junction unmatched. The whole variable domain, filled in from reference TRBV5-1 and TRBJ2-3, reads KAGVTQTPRYLIKTRGQQVTLSCSPISGHRSVSWYQQTPGQGLQFLFEYFSETQRNKGNFPGRFSGRQFSNSRSEMNVSTLELGDSALYLCASRTGVGTDTQYFGPGTRLTVL.

This chain connects TRBV7-8 to TRBJ2-6; D unclear. The CDR3 covers 16 residues. V lost 5 bases and J 3 bases, leaving 14 bases between the germline ends. The germline CDR1 and CDR2 sequences are SGHVS and FQNEAQ. CDR3: CASSALLGSGANVLTF. CDR3 sequence (DNA): TGTGCCAGCAGCGCACTCCTAGGCAGTGGGGCCAACGTCCTGACTTTC.

CDR3 protein: CASWDRGPTGELFF. In nucleotides, the CDR3 is TGTGCCAGCTGGGACAGGGGGCCCACCGGGGAGCTGTTTTTT. J is TRBJ2-2 and V is TRBV28; 12 bases align to TRBD1. Germline V lookup: CDR1 MDHEN, CDR2 SYDVKM. The CDR3 loop spans 14 amino acids. V lost 8 bases to trimming and J lost 4 bases; unmatched junction nucleotides: 2.

The V and J genes are TRBV29-1 and TRBJ1-5; D not resolved. Trimming took 6 bases from V and 6 from J, leaving 18 bases between them. The CDR3 extends over 14 amino acids. Germline V lookup: CDR1 SQVTM, CDR2 ANQGSEA. CDR3 residues: CSVRVPGRGQPQHF. CDR3 DNA sequence: TGCAGCGTACGGGTGCCTGGACGGGGTCAGCCCCAGCATTTT.

This chain links TRBV19 with TRBJ2-7; a weak D match, TRBD1 (5 bases). CDR1 is LNHDA and CDR2 is SQIVND in the germline V gene (reference sequence). V lost 10 bases to trimming and J lost 1 base, with 11 bases between them. The CDR3 length is 12 residues. CDR3 sequence: CAKKQVSYEQYF. CDR3 nucleotide sequence: TGTGCCAAAAAACAGGTATCCTACGAGCAGTACTTC.

This clone was seen a few times. This chain uses TRBV6-6 with TRBJ2-1; the match to TRBD2 covers 11 bases. Unmatched junction bases numbered 4, after V lost 4 bases and J lost 2 bases. Germline-derived CDR1 and CDR2 are MNHNY and SVGAGI (reference sequence). This CDR3 has 16 residues. This CDR3 reads CASSSLAGGPYNEQFF. CDR3 bases: TGTGCCAGCAGTTCGTTAGCGGGAGGGCCCTACAATGAGCAGTTCTTC.

The CDR3 bases are TGTGCCAGCAGCGGACAGGGAGACTACGGGGAGCTGTTTTTT. It codes for CASSGQGDYGELFF. The rearrangement links TRBV9 to TRBJ2-2; 7 bases map to TRBD1. CDR1 and CDR2 (germline): SGDLS, YYNGEE. The CDR3 contains 14 residues. Trimming at V came to 3 bases and at J to 7 bases, leaving 6 bases not matched to a gene.

The chain joins TRBV15 to TRBJ2-3, with D perhaps TRBD2 (5 bases). Trimming removed 1 base from V and 0 bases from J, with 14 bases in between. CDR3 length: 17 amino acids. CDR1 is LNHNV, CDR2 YYDKDF, per germline (reference sequence). The CDR3 sequence: CATSRAMASPSTDTQYF. DNA of the CDR3: TGTGCCACCAGCAGAGCCATGGCTAGCCCTAGCACAGATACGCAGTATTTT.

This rearrangement joins TRBV28 to TRBJ2-5; TRBD1 matches at 8 bases. Germline V CDR1 and CDR2: MDHEN, SYDVKM. The CDR3 covers 16 residues. J lost 5 bases, V lost 2 bases, and 10 bases had no gene match. The CDR3 DNA is TGTGCCAGCAGTTTAGTCGGGACAGGTGACTTGGAGACCCAGTACTTC. The encoded protein is CASSLVGTGDLETQYF.

The chain carries TRBV5-1 and TRBJ2-1, with TRBD2 identical over 10 bases. Trimming took 4 bases from V and 13 from J; bases not matched to a gene: 8. The CDR3 has 13 amino acids. Looked up from germline, CDR1 is SGHRS and CDR2 is YFSETQ. This chain's CDR3 is CASSPGTSESQFF. CDR3 DNA sequence: TGCGCCAGCAGCCCCGGGACTAGCGAGAGTCAGTTCTTC.

There are a few counts of this clone. The V and J genes are TRBV2 and TRBJ1-2; D gene unclear. The ends were cut back, 4 bases at V and 7 bases at J, with 7 bases in the middle. The length of the CDR3 is 11 residues. Germline-derived CDR1 and CDR2 are SNHLY and FYNNEI. The CDR3 sequence: CASSVSPGYTF. The CDR3 DNA reads TGTGCCAGCAGTGTATCTCCTGGCTACACCTTC.

Notes on this clone: The same CDR3 is also encoded by other DNA sequences in this sample. The chain is built from TRBV20-1 and TRBJ2-5, with no clear D. The CDR3 spans 10 residues. V lost 2 bases and J 5 bases, leaving 3 bases between the germline ends. CDR1 is DFQATT, CDR2 SNEGSKA, per germline (reference sequence). The CDR3 is CSARLETQYF. In DNA form, the CDR3 reads TGCAGTGCTAGACTGGAGACCCAGTACTTC.

The chain couples TRBV4-1 to TRBJ2-4; the match to TRBD2 covers 14 bases. The CDR3 runs to 17 residues. Germline loops: CDR1 MGHRA, CDR2 YSYEKL. V was pared by 3 bases and J by 7 bases, with 8 bases of the junction left unmatched. CDR3 in DNA: TGCGCCAGCAGCCAGCCGACTAGCGGGAGGGCCTTGAACATTCAGTACTTC. It translates to CASSQPTSGRALNIQYF.

The chain carries TRBV30 and TRBJ1-2; D perhaps matches TRBD1 (6 bases). V was clipped by 1 base and J by 4 bases, with 19 bases between them. The CDR3 runs 16 residues. CDR1 and CDR2 (germline): GTSNPN, SVGIG (reference sequence). CDR3 in amino acids: CAWSEGINRDSYGYTF. The CDR3 DNA reads as TGTGCCTGGAGTGAGGGGATAAACAGGGATAGCTATGGCTACACCTTC.

Only a few counts were recorded for this clone. The CDR3 DNA sequence: TGTGCTAGCGGAGTCTCCTACAATGAGCAGTTCTTC. It is translated as CASGVSYNEQFF. The chain is built from TRBV7-9 and TRBJ2-1; D is perhaps TRBD2 (6 bases). The CDR3 runs 12 residues. Per the germline V gene, CDR1 is SEHNR and CDR2 is FQNEAQ (reference sequence).

The chain carries TRBV6-5 and TRBJ1-2; 10 bases fit TRBD1. The CDR3 extends over 14 amino acids. CDR1 and CDR2 (germline): MNHEY, SVGAGI. V dropped 5 bases and J dropped 4; count of bases not matched to a gene: 4. The CDR3 loop reads CASSLDRGFYGYTF. The CDR3 region has the DNA TGTGCCAGCAGTCTGGACAGGGGGTTCTATGGCTACACCTTC.

CDR3 sequence: CASSFEIAYEQYF. CDR3 bases: TGTGCCAGCAGCTTCGAGATCGCCTACGAGCAGTACTTC. The V gene is TRBV5-4, the J gene TRBJ2-7, with D unclear. Trimming left V 2 bases short and J 2 bases short, with 8 bases between. Per germline, CDR1 SGHNT and CDR2 YYREEE (reference sequence). This CDR3 is built from 13 residues.

The chain recombines TRBV25-1 with TRBJ1-5; a weak D match, TRBD1 (6 bases). The CDR3 length is 15 residues. Germline lookup yields CDR1 MGHDK and CDR2 SYGVNS. V was cut by 2 bases and J by 6 bases, with 14 bases left in between. The DNA for the CDR3 is TGTGCCAGCAGTGAAAGTACAGGGCCTGGTCAGCCCCAGCATTTT. This codes for CASSESTGPGQPQHF.

The chain employs TRBV30 and TRBJ1-5, with unresolved D. This CDR3 spans 11 amino acids. V lost 2 bases and J 7 bases, leaving 6 bases between the germline ends. The germline V gene encodes CDR1 GTSNPN and CDR2 SVGIG (reference sequence). In DNA, the CDR3 is TGTGCCTGGAGTACGGGGCAGCCCCAGCATTTT. Protein product: CAWSTGQPQHF.

This sequence joins TRBV6-5 and TRBJ1-1; tentative D call: TRBD1 (5 bases). This CDR3 has 11 residues. Trimming left V 7 bases short and J 4 bases short, with 7 bases between. Germline lookup yields CDR1 MNHEY and CDR2 SVGAGI. CDR3 sequence: CASTGVTEAFF. Written as DNA, the CDR3 is TGTGCCAGCACGGGGGTCACTGAAGCTTTCTTT.

The table lists this clone with a few counts. The chain couples TRBV25-1 to TRBJ1-5, with D possibly being TRBD1 (5 bases). Between the trimmed V and J ends, which lost 4 bases and 2 bases, there was a span of 21 bases. The CDR3 is 18 amino acids. The germline V gene has CDR1 MGHDK and CDR2 SYGVNS. CDR3 DNA sequence: TGTGCCAGCAGTGGTCGGGGCCTAGGAGGGGCCGGCAATCAGCCCCAGCATTTT. It translates to CASSGRGLGGAGNQPQHF.

The J gene is TRBJ1-1, the V gene TRBV19, with 10 bases lining up with TRBD1. V shed 7 bases, J shed 5 bases, and the junction held 7 bases outside the gene matches. The CDR3 runs to 14 residues. Germline-derived CDR1 and CDR2 are LNHDA and SQIVND (reference sequence). CDR3 sequence (DNA): TGTGCCAGTATACGGGACAGGGGAGAAACTGAAGCTTTCTTT. It encodes CASIRDRGETEAFF.

V and J are TRBV7-2 and TRBJ2-7; a weak D match, TRBD2 (7 bases). The CDR3 is 15 amino acids. CDR1 SGHTA and CDR2 FQGNSA come from the germline V gene. The V end was cut by 2 bases, the J end by 4 bases, with 15 bases between. Here the CDR3 reads CASSLQGGTKYEQYF. CDR3 coding DNA: TGTGCCAGCAGCTTACAAGGGGGGACTAAATACGAGCAGTACTTC.

The chain's CDR3 is CSVSQAGVLFF. CDR3 DNA sequence: TGCAGCGTTAGTCAAGCGGGAGTGCTGTTTTTT. The chain combines TRBV29-1 with TRBJ2-2; 8 bases are shared with TRBD2. V gave up 5 bases and J gave up 13 bases; unmatched junction bases: 6. This CDR3 comprises 11 residues. Germline V CDR1 and CDR2: SQVTM, ANQGSEA.

The V gene is TRBV7-2, the J gene TRBJ2-7; TRBD2 is a possible D gene (6 bases). The CDR3 loop spans 15 amino acids. The V gene lost 4 bases and the J gene lost 3 bases, with 16 bases spanning the gap. Per the germline V gene, CDR1 is SGHTA and CDR2 is FQGNSA. The CDR3 DNA reads as TGTGCCAGCAGCTCCCTGACTAGTATTGGCTACGAGCAGTACTTC. This encodes CASSSLTSIGYEQYF.

This clone was found a few times. This sequence joins TRBV4-3 and TRBJ1-4, with D maybe TRBD1 (6 bases). Germline V lookup: CDR1 LGHNA, CDR2 YSLEER. Trimming removed 4 bases at V and 4 bases at J, with 16 bases between. The CDR3 extends over 16 amino acids. The CDR3 reads CASSPARGAGNEKLFF. As DNA, the CDR3 is TGCGCCAGCAGCCCTGCGCGGGGGGCAGGTAATGAAAAACTGTTTTTT.

Written as DNA, the CDR3 is TGTGCCAGCAGCCCCCTTGGGCAGAAATCCAGGGAGCTGTTTTTT. It translates to CASSPLGQKSRELFF. The chain employs TRBV7-6 and TRBJ2-2; D unclear. Trimming left V 5 bases short and J 9 bases short, with 19 bases between. Germline assignment: CDR1 SGHVS and CDR2 FNYEAQ. The CDR3 loop spans 15 amino acids.

The CDR3 nucleotides are TGTGCCAGCAATACGGGGGGGCAAGAGACCCAGTACTTC. Protein: CASNTGGQETQYF. The rearrangement joins TRBV9 to TRBJ2-5; 8 bases are a match to TRBD2. CDR3 size: 13 residues. V lost 6 bases, J lost 2 bases, and 3 bases stayed unmatched. Germline CDR1 reads SGDLS; CDR2 reads YYNGEE.